These T cell receptor beta chains were read from a single sample in a study of T cell responses to AZD1222 COVID-19 vaccine. Repertoires were generated with immunoSEQ multiplex PCR, while TCRdb's copy carries only in-frame clones and drops some. The sample lists 130,000 to 150,000 clones, under 95% occurring once. Sequenced here: peripheral blood, sampled on day 0 of MenACWY control vaccination. Receptors originate from an adult in good health. Both conserved end residues are part of each CDR3. The D gene is left open where the match is weak. Some rows mark clone size as missing; the rest say once, few, many or name a class of expanded clone.

J gene: TRBJ1-1
clone size: NA
V gene: TRBV5-8
D gene: NA
CDR3 protein: CASSLEFESTEAFF
CDR3 DNA: TGTGCCAGCAGCTTGGAATTTGAGAGCACTGAAGCTTTCTTT

J gene: TRBJ1-1
clone size: NA
V gene: TRBV30
D gene: NA
CDR3 protein: CAWSRDTEAFF
CDR3 DNA: TGTGCCTGGAGTAGAGACACTGAAGCTTTCTTT

J gene: TRBJ1-4
clone size: NA
V gene: TRBV18
D gene: NA
CDR3 protein: CASSPIGQTTNEKLFF
CDR3 DNA: TGTGCCAGCTCACCGATCGGACAAACAACTAATGAAAAACTGTTTTTT

J gene: TRBJ1-2
clone size: NA
V gene: TRBV5-4
D gene: NA
CDR3 protein: CASSPLGAVSYGYTF
CDR3 DNA: TGTGCCAGCAGCCCGCTCGGCGCAGTATCCTATGGCTACACCTTC

J gene: TRBJ2-7
clone size: NA
V gene: TRBV4-1
D gene: TRBD2
CDR3 protein: CASSQVLAGGPREQYF
CDR3 DNA: TGCGCCAGCAGCCAAGTCCTAGCGGGGGGGCCCCGTGAGCAGTACTTC

J gene: TRBJ1-3
clone size: NA
V gene: TRBV7-2
D gene: NA
CDR3 protein: CASSFGTNSGNTIYF
CDR3 DNA: TGTGCCAGCAGCTTTGGGACAAACTCTGGAAACACCATATATTTT

J gene: TRBJ2-3
clone size: NA
V gene: TRBV11-3
D gene: TRBD1
CDR3 protein: CASSSGQGAPDTQYF
CDR3 DNA: TGTGCCAGCAGCTCCGGGCAGGGGGCCCCAGATACGCAGTATTTT

J gene: TRBJ1-2
clone size: NA
V gene: TRBV7-2
D gene: NA
CDR3 protein: CASTTWGGAGYTF
CDR3 DNA: TGTGCCAGCACCACCTGGGGGGGGGCTGGCTACACCTTC

J gene: TRBJ2-6
clone size: NA
V gene: TRBV6-4
D gene: NA
CDR3 protein: CASSEISGANVLTF
CDR3 DNA: TGTGCCAGCAGTGAAATCTCTGGGGCCAACGTCCTGACTTTC

J gene: TRBJ1-5
clone size: once
V gene: TRBV5-5
D gene: TRBD1
CDR3 protein: CASSLRFGTGANQPQHF
CDR3 DNA: TGTGCCAGCAGCTTGCGATTCGGGACAGGGGCAAATCAGCCCCAGCATTTT

J gene: TRBJ1-1
clone size: NA
V gene: TRBV10-3
D gene: NA
CDR3 protein: CAISPHNTEAFF
CDR3 DNA: TGTGCCATCAGCCCACACAACACTGAAGCTTTCTTT

J gene: TRBJ1-2
clone size: NA
V gene: TRBV5-1
D gene: TRBD1
CDR3 protein: CASSLFSGTGKPYGYTF
CDR3 DNA: TGCGCCAGCAGCTTATTTTCCGGGACAGGGAAACCGTATGGCTACACCTTC

J gene: TRBJ1-5
clone size: many
V gene: TRBV9
D gene: NA
CDR3 protein: CASSVEAGANQPQHF
CDR3 DNA: TGTGCCAGCAGCGTAGAGGCAGGTGCAAATCAGCCCCAGCATTTT

J gene: TRBJ1-5
clone size: NA
V gene: TRBV3-1/TRBV3-2
D gene: NA
CDR3 protein: CASSARGGNIQPQHF
CDR3 DNA: TGTGCCAGCAGCGCCCGGGGAGGGAATATCCAGCCCCAGCATTTT

J gene: TRBJ2-5
clone size: NA
V gene: TRBV24-1
D gene: NA
CDR3 protein: CATSDSSETPYQETQYF
CDR3 DNA: TGTGCCACCAGTGATTCGTCCGAGACACCGTACCAAGAGACCCAGTACTTC

J gene: TRBJ1-4
clone size: few
V gene: TRBV16
D gene: NA
CDR3 protein: CASSQSFEEKLFF
CDR3 DNA: TGTGCCAGCAGCCAATCCTTTGAGGAAAAACTGTTTTTT

J gene: TRBJ1-1
clone size: NA
V gene: TRBV5-5
D gene: NA
CDR3 protein: CASSQAGVGNTEAFF
CDR3 DNA: TGTGCCAGCAGCCAAGCAGGGGTAGGGAACACTGAAGCTTTCTTT

J gene: TRBJ2-2
clone size: NA
V gene: TRBV28
D gene: TRBD1
CDR3 protein: CASSRRQGIGNTGELFF
CDR3 DNA: TGTGCCAGCAGTAGACGACAGGGAATCGGTAACACCGGGGAGCTGTTTTTT

J gene: TRBJ2-6
clone size: NA
V gene: TRBV9
D gene: NA
CDR3 protein: CASSASWAVSSGANVLTF
CDR3 DNA: TGTGCCAGCAGCGCCTCATGGGCAGTCTCCTCTGGGGCCAACGTCCTGACTTTC

J gene: TRBJ1-2
clone size: NA
V gene: TRBV3-1/TRBV3-2
D gene: TRBD1
CDR3 protein: CASSPRDRFPYGYTF
CDR3 DNA: TGTGCCAGCAGCCCCAGGGACAGGTTTCCTTATGGCTACACCTTC

J gene: TRBJ1-6
clone size: NA
V gene: TRBV14
D gene: TRBD1
CDR3 protein: CASSLGQPGPLHF
CDR3 DNA: TGTGCCAGCAGCCTGGGACAGCCCGGACCCCTCCACTTT

J gene: TRBJ2-4
clone size: NA
V gene: TRBV28
D gene: TRBD1
CDR3 protein: CASSPFGQGATKNIQYF
CDR3 DNA: TGTGCCAGCAGTCCTTTCGGACAGGGGGCGACCAAAAACATTCAGTACTTC

J gene: TRBJ1-6
clone size: NA
V gene: TRBV7-9
D gene: NA
CDR3 protein: CASSSLNSPLHF
CDR3 DNA: TGTGCCAGCAGCTCCCTTAATTCACCCCTCCACTTT

J gene: TRBJ1-2
clone size: NA
V gene: TRBV27
D gene: NA
CDR3 protein: CASSFGPPIYYGYTF
CDR3 DNA: TGTGCCAGCAGTTTTGGGCCGCCGATTTACTATGGCTACACCTTC

J gene: TRBJ1-6
clone size: once
V gene: TRBV5-6
D gene: NA
CDR3 protein: CASSFGSSRSPLHF
CDR3 DNA: TGTGCCAGCAGCTTCGGCAGTTCGAGATCACCCCTCCACTTT

J gene: TRBJ1-1
clone size: NA
V gene: TRBV7-9
D gene: NA
CDR3 protein: CASSLETGRFEAFF
CDR3 DNA: TGTGCCAGCAGCTTAGAAACAGGGAGATTTGAAGCTTTCTTT

J gene: TRBJ2-7
clone size: NA
V gene: TRBV19
D gene: NA
CDR3 protein: CASSLSLGLLENEQYF
CDR3 DNA: TGTGCCAGCTCACTCTCTCTCGGGCTCCTTGAGAACGAGCAGTACTTC

J gene: TRBJ1-1
clone size: NA
V gene: TRBV7-9
D gene: NA
CDR3 protein: CASSLGGSNTEAFF
CDR3 DNA: TGTGCCAGCAGCTTAGGCGGCAGCAACACTGAAGCTTTCTTT

J gene: TRBJ2-1
clone size: NA
V gene: TRBV7-3
D gene: NA
CDR3 protein: CASSLHRVRDNEQFF
CDR3 DNA: TGTGCCAGCAGCTTACACAGGGTGAGGGACAATGAGCAGTTCTTC

J gene: TRBJ1-1
clone size: NA
V gene: TRBV5-1
D gene: NA
CDR3 protein: CASSLGAGLDLNTEAFF
CDR3 DNA: TGCGCCAGCAGCTTGGGGGCAGGCCTGGATTTGAACACTGAAGCTTTCTTT

J gene: TRBJ2-1
clone size: NA
V gene: TRBV3-1/TRBV3-2
D gene: TRBD2
CDR3 protein: CASSRGRRTYNEQFF
CDR3 DNA: TGTGCCAGCAGCCGCGGGAGACGAACCTACAATGAGCAGTTCTTC

J gene: TRBJ1-5
clone size: NA
V gene: TRBV6-6
D gene: NA
CDR3 protein: CASIQGSAQPQHF
CDR3 DNA: TGTGCCAGCATCCAGGGTAGCGCTCAGCCCCAGCATTTT

J gene: TRBJ2-5
clone size: few
V gene: TRBV6-2/TRBV6-3
D gene: NA
CDR3 protein: CASSYARGYYQETQYF
CDR3 DNA: TGTGCCAGCAGTTACGCTCGGGGCTATTACCAAGAGACCCAGTACTTC

J gene: TRBJ1-1
clone size: NA
V gene: TRBV10-3
D gene: NA
CDR3 protein: CAISEKGTEAFF
CDR3 DNA: TGTGCCATCAGTGAGAAGGGAACTGAAGCTTTCTTT

J gene: TRBJ1-2
clone size: NA
V gene: TRBV9
D gene: NA
CDR3 protein: CASSAARADYGYTF
CDR3 DNA: TGTGCCAGCAGCGCCGCAAGGGCCGACTATGGCTACACCTTC

J gene: TRBJ1-1
clone size: NA
V gene: TRBV15
D gene: NA
CDR3 protein: CATSREPLMNTEAFF
CDR3 DNA: TGTGCCACCAGCAGAGAACCTTTGATGAACACTGAAGCTTTCTTT

J gene: TRBJ1-2
clone size: NA
V gene: TRBV30
D gene: TRBD1
CDR3 protein: CAWSVLTGGTGYTF
CDR3 DNA: TGTGCCTGGAGTGTATTAACAGGGGGTACTGGCTACACCTTC

J gene: TRBJ2-4
clone size: NA
V gene: TRBV11-2
D gene: NA
CDR3 protein: CASSFRGQNIQYF
CDR3 DNA: TGTGCCAGCAGCTTCCGAGGCCAAAACATTCAGTACTTC

J gene: TRBJ2-2
clone size: NA
V gene: TRBV7-7
D gene: TRBD2
CDR3 protein: CASSSGRAGGGELFF
CDR3 DNA: TGTGCCAGCAGCAGCGGGAGGGCAGGCGGCGGGGAGCTGTTTTTT

J gene: TRBJ1-2
clone size: NA
V gene: TRBV27
D gene: TRBD1
CDR3 protein: CASSFSGTAYGYTF
CDR3 DNA: TGTGCCAGCAGTTTCTCCGGGACAGCCTATGGCTACACCTTC

J gene: TRBJ2-1
clone size: NA
V gene: TRBV6-5
D gene: TRBD1
CDR3 protein: CASKDRGLVNEQFF
CDR3 DNA: TGTGCCAGCAAGGACAGGGGCCTTGTTAATGAGCAGTTCTTC

J gene: TRBJ2-1
clone size: NA
V gene: TRBV4-2
D gene: TRBD2
CDR3 protein: CASSQDRASGRCEQFF
CDR3 DNA: TGTGCCAGCAGCCAAGATCGGGCTAGCGGGAGATGCGAGCAGTTCTTC

J gene: TRBJ2-7
clone size: NA
V gene: TRBV7-2
D gene: NA
CDR3 protein: CASSLVPGSYEQYF
CDR3 DNA: TGTGCCAGCAGCTTAGTCCCCGGTTCCTACGAGCAGTACTTC

J gene: TRBJ1-3
clone size: NA
V gene: TRBV4-1
D gene: NA
CDR3 protein: CASSQPARGFGSGNTIYF
CDR3 DNA: TGCGCCAGCAGCCAACCAGCTAGGGGGTTCGGTTCTGGAAACACCATATATTTT

J gene: TRBJ2-3
clone size: NA
V gene: TRBV11-2
D gene: TRBD1
CDR3 protein: CASSPDLQGGTDTQYF
CDR3 DNA: TGTGCCAGCAGCCCGGACTTGCAGGGGGGCACAGATACGCAGTATTTT

J gene: TRBJ1-1
clone size: NA
V gene: TRBV3-1/TRBV3-2
D gene: NA
CDR3 protein: CASSQDKVTEAFF
CDR3 DNA: TGTGCCAGCAGCCAAGATAAGGTGACTGAAGCTTTCTTT

J gene: TRBJ2-1
clone size: NA
V gene: TRBV5-4
D gene: NA
CDR3 protein: CASSLVQNEQFF
CDR3 DNA: TGTGCCAGCAGCTTGGTTCAGAATGAGCAGTTCTTC

J gene: TRBJ1-3
clone size: NA
V gene: TRBV7-2
D gene: NA
CDR3 protein: CASRGQRGNTIYF
CDR3 DNA: TGTGCCAGCAGAGGACAGCGCGGAAACACCATATATTTT

J gene: TRBJ2-7
clone size: NA
V gene: TRBV5-4
D gene: NA
CDR3 protein: CASSFGQGLPYREQYF
CDR3 DNA: TGTGCCAGCAGCTTTGGTCAGGGGCTTCCCTATCGCGAGCAGTACTTC

J gene: TRBJ1-4
clone size: NA
V gene: TRBV6-2/TRBV6-3
D gene: NA
CDR3 protein: CASSPFGPPREQGLFF
CDR3 DNA: TGTGCCAGCAGCCCTTTCGGCCCCCCCAGGGAACAGGGACTGTTTTTT